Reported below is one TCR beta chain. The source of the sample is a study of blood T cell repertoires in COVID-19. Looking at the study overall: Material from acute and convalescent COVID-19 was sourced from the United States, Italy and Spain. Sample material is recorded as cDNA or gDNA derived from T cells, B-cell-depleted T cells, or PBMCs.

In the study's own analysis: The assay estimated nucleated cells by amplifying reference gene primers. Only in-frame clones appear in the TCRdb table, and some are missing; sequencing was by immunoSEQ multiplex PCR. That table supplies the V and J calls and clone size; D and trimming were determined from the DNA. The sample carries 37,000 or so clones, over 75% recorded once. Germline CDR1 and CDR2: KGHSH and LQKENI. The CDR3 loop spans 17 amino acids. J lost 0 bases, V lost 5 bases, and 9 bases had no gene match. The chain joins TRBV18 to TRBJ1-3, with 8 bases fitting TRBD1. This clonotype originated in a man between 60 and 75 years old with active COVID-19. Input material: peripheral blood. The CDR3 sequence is CASSAYRGYTSGNTIYF. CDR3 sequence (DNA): TGTGCCAGCTCAGCCTACAGGGGGTACACCTCTGGAAACACCATATATTTT.